The sequence of this T cell receptor beta chain was determined in a study of Graves' ophthalmopathy and Graves' hyperthyroidism. Study results and limitations: Blood shared most expanded thyroid clonotypes above 0.001 frequency.

The V and J ends lost 5 bases and 7 bases respectively, with 11 bases between them. Looked up from germline, CDR1 is LNHDA and CDR2 is SQIVND (reference sequence). The CDR3 contains 12 residues. This clonotype was picked up a small number of times. Its cognate antigen is unknown. Using RNA transcripts, the TCR beta CDR3 regions were amplified. HTBI primers were employed in first-round RT-PCR, then a second-round multiplex PCR followed. TCRdb passed the multiplex PCR reads through MiXCR, listing each CDR3 protein once. In the table there are 450,000 or so distinct CDR3 sequences, 13% to 15% of which are singletons. Active ophthalmopathy (CAS at least 3, NOSPECS at least 4), lasting under 3 months.

The material sequenced was blood. This sequence joins TRBV19 and TRBJ1-1; D ambiguous. This clonotype was sampled from a woman aged 30 to 39 with Graves' ophthalmopathy. The CDR3 DNA reads as TGTGCCAGTAGTCTCGACACCCTTGAAGCTTTCTTT. Translation: CASSLDTLEAFF.